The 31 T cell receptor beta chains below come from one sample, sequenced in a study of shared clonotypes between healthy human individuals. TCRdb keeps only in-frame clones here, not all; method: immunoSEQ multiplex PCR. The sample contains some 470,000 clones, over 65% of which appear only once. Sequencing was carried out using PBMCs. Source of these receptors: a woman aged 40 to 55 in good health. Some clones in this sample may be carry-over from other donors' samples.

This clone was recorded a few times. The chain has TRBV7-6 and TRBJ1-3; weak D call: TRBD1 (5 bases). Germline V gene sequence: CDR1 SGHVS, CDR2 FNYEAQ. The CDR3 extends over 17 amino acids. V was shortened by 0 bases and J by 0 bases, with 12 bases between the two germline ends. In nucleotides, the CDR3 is TGTGCCAGCAGCTTAGCCCCGGGGCCAAGCTCTGGAAACACCATATATTTT. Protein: CASSLAPGPSSGNTIYF.

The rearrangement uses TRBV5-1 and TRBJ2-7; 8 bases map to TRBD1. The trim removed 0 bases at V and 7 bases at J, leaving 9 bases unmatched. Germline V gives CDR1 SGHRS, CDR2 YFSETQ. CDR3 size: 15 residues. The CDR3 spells CASSLGPGGPGEQYF. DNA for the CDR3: TGCGCCAGCAGCTTGGGGCCAGGGGGCCCGGGGGAGCAGTACTTC.

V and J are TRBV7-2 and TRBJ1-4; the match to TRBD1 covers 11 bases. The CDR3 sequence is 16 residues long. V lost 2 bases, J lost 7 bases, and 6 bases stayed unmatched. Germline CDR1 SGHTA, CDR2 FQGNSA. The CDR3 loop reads CASSLSPGQGGEKLFF. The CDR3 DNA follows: TGTGCCAGCAGCTTATCTCCGGGACAGGGGGGTGAAAAACTGTTTTTT.

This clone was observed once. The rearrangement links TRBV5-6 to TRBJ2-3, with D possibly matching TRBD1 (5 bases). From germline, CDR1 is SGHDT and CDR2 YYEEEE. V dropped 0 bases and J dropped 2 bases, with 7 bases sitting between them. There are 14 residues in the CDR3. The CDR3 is CASSLGQPTDTQYF. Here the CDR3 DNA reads TGTGCCAGCAGCTTGGGACAGCCCACAGATACGCAGTATTTT.

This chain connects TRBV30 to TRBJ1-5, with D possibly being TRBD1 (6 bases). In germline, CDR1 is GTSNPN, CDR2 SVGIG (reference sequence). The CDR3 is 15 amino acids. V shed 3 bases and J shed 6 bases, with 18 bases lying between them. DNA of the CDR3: TGTGCCTGGAGCCATAACAGGGTTTCAGGTCAGCCCCAGCATTTT. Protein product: CAWSHNRVSGQPQHF.

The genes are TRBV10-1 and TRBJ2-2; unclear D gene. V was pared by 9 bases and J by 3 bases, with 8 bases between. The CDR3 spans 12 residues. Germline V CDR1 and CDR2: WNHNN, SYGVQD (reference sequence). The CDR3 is CARDADTGELFF. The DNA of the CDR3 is TGCGCCAGAGACGCAGACACCGGGGAGCTGTTTTTT.

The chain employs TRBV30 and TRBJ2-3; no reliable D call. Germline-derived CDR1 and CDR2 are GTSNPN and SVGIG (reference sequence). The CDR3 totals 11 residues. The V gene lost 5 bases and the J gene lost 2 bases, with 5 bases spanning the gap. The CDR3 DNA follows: TGTGCCTGGCAAACCACAGATACGCAGTATTTT. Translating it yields CAWQTTDTQYF.

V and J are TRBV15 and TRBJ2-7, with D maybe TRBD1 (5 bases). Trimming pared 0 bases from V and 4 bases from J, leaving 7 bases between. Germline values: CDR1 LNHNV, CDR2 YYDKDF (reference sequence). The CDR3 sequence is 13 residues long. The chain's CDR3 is CATSREDSYEQYF. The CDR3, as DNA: TGTGCCACCAGCAGAGAAGACAGTTACGAGCAGTACTTC.

The CDR3 is CASSIPTGVRNQPQHF. The DNA of the CDR3 is TGTGCCAGTAGCATTCCCACAGGGGTACGCAATCAGCCCCAGCATTTT. This sequence joins TRBV19 and TRBJ1-5, with 7 bases fitting TRBD1. The length of the CDR3 is 16 residues. The V segment lost 6 bases and the J segment 2 bases; nucleotides outside the gene matches: 10. In germline, CDR1 is LNHDA, CDR2 SQIVND (reference sequence).

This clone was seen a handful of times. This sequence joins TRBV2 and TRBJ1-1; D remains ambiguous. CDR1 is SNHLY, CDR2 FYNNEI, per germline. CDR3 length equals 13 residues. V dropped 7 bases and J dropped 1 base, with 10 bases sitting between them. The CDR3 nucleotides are TGTGCCAGCACTGGGCAATGGAACACTGAAGCTTTCTTT. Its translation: CASTGQWNTEAFF. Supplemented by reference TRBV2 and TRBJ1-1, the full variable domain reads EPEVTQTPSHQVTQMGQEVILRCVPISNHLYFYWYRQILGQKVEFLVSFYNNEISEKSEIFDDQFSVERPDGSNFTLKIRSTKLEDSAMYFCASTGQWNTEAFFGQGTRLTVV.

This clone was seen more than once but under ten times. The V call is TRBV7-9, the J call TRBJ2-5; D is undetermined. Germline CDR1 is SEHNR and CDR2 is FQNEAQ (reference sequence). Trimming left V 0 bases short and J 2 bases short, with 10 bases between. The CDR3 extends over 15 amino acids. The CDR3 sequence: CASSLALGKQETQYF. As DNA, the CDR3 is TGTGCCAGCAGCTTAGCTCTGGGGAAACAAGAGACCCAGTACTTC. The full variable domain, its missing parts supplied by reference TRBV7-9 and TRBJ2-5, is DTGVSQNPRHKITKRGQNVTFRCDPISEHNRLYWYRQTLGQGPEFLTYFQNEAQLEKSRLLSDRFSAERPKGSFSTLEIQRTEQGDSAMYLCASSLALGKQETQYFGPGTRLLVL.

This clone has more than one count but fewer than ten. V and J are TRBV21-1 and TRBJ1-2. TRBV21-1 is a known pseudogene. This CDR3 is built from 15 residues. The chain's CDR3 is CASSNAEVANYGYTF. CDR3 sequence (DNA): TGTGCCAGCAGCAACGCGGAGGTAGCTAACTATGGCTACACCTTC.

Written as DNA, the CDR3 is TGTGCCAGCAGCCCGACAGGGATAATGGAGACCCAGTACTTC. The encoded protein is CASSPTGIMETQYF. The rearrangement links TRBV27 to TRBJ2-5; 7 bases are a match to TRBD1. Trimming took 6 bases from V and 5 from J; bases not matched to a gene: 9. Per the germline V gene, CDR1 is MNHEY and CDR2 is SMNVEV (reference sequence). The CDR3 is made up of 14 amino acids.

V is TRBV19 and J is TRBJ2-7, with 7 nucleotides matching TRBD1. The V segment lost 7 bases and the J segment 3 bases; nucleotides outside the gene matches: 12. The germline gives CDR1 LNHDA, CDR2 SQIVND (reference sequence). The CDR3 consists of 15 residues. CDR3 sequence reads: CASTGTVKKNYEQYF. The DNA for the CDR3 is TGTGCCAGTACAGGGACAGTCAAAAAGAACTACGAGCAGTACTTC. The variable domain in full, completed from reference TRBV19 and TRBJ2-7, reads DGGITQSPKYLFRKEGQNVTLSCEQNLNHDAMYWYRQDPGQGLRLIYYSQIVNDFQKGDIAEGYSVSREKKESFPLTVTSAQKNPTAFYLCASTGTVKKNYEQYFGPGTRLTVT.

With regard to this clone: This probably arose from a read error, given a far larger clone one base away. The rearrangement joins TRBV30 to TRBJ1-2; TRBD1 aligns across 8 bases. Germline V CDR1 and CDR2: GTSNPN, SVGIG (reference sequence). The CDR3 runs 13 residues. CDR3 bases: TGTGCCCGGAGTGCGGACAGGGTAAAAGGCTACACCTTC. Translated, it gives CARSADRVKGYTF.

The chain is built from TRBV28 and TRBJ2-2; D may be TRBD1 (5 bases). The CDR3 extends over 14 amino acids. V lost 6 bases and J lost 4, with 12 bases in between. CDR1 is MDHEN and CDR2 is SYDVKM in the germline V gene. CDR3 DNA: TGTGCCAGCAGCAGGGCCTCCCTCACCGGGGAGCTGTTTTTT. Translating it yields CASSRASLTGELFF.

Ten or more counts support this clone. CDR3 sequence reads: CASSPSGPGIDYTF. CDR3 DNA sequence: TGTGCCAGCAGCCCATCTGGGCCAGGGATTGACTACACCTTC. V gene TRBV9 combines with J gene TRBJ1-2; D might be TRBD1 (5 bases). The CDR3 covers 14 residues. The V end was cut by 4 bases, the J end by 10 bases, with 20 bases between. Germline V CDR1 and CDR2: SGDLS, YYNGEE.

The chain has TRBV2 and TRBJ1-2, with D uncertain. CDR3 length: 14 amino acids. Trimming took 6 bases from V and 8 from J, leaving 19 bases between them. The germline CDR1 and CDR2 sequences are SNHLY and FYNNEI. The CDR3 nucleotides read TGTGCCAGCAGCTACAGAGGGTCTCCTTCCGGCTACACCTTC. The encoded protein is CASSYRGSPSGYTF.

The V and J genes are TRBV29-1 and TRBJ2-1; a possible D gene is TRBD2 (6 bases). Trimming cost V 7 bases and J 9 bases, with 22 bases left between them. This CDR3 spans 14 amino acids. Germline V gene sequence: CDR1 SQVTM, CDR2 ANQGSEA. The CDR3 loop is CSAYGSFGSSEQFF. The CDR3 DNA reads TGCAGCGCCTACGGGAGTTTCGGTTCGAGTGAGCAGTTCTTC.

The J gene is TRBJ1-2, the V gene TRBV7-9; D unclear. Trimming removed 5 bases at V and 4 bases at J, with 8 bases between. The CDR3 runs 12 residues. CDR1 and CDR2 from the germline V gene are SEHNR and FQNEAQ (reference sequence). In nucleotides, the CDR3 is TGTGCCAGCAGCATCGGAGGCTATGGCTACACCTTC. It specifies CASSIGGYGYTF.

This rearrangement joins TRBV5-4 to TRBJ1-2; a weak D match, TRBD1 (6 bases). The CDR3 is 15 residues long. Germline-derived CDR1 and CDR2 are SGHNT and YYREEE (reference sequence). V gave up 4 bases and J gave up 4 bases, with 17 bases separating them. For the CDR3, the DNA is TGTGCCAGCAGCCTTCAAAGGCAGGGGAGCTATGGCTACACCTTC. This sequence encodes CASSLQRQGSYGYTF.

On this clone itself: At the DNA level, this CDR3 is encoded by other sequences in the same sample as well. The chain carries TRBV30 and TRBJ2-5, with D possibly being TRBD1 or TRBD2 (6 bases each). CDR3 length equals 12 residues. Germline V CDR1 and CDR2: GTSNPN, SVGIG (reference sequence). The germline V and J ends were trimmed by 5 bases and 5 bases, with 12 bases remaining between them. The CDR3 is CAWSGAWETQYF. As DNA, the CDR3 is TGTGCCTGGTCGGGGGCGTGGGAGACCCAGTACTTC. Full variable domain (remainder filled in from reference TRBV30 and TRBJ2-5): SQTIHQWPATLVQPVGSPLSLECTVEGTSNPNLYWYRQAAGRGLQLLFYSVGIGQISSEVPQNLSASRPQDRQFILSSKKLLLSDSGFYLCAWSGAWETQYFGPGTRLLVL.

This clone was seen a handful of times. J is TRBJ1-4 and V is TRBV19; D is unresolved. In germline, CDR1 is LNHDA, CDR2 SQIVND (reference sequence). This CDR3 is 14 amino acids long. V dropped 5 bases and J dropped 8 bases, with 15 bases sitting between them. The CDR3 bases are TGTGCCAGTAGTCCCCTGGATGGCTCAGAAAAACTGTTTTTT. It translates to CASSPLDGSEKLFF.

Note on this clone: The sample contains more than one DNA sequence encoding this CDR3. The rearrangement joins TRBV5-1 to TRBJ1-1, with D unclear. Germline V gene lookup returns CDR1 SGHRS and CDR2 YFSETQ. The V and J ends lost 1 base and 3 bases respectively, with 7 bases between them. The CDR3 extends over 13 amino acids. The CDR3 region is CASSLRGDTEAFF. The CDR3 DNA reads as TGCGCCAGCAGCTTGCGGGGAGACACTGAAGCTTTCTTT.

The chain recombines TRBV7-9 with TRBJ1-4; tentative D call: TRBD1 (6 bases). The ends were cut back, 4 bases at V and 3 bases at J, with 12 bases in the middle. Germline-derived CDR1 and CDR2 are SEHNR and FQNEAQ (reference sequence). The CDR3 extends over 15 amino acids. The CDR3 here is CASSWGGAANEKLFF. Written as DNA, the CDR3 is TGTGCCAGCAGCTGGGGGGGCGCGGCTAATGAAAAACTGTTTTTT.

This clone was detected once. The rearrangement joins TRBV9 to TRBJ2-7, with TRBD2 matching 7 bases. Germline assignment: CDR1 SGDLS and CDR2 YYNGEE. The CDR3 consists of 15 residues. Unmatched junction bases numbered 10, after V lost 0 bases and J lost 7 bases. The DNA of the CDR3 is TGTGCCAGCAGCGTAGAACCCAGCGGGGCTCGGGAGCAGTACTTC. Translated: CASSVEPSGAREQYF.

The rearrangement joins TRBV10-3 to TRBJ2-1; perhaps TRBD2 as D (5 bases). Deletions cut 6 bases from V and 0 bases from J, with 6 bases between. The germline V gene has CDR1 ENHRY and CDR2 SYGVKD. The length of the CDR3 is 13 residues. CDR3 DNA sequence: TGTGCCATCAGGGGGAGCTCCTACAATGAGCAGTTCTTC. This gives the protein CAIRGSSYNEQFF.

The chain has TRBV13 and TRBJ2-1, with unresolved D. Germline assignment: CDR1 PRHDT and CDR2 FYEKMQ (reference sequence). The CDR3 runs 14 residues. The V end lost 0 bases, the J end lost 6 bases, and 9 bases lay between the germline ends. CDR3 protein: CASSLGLAANEQFF. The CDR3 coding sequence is TGTGCCAGCAGCTTAGGCCTGGCGGCCAATGAGCAGTTCTTC.

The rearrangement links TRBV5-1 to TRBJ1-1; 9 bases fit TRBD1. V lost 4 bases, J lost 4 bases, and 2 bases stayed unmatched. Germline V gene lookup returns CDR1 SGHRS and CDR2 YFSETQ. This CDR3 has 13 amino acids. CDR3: CASSMGQGTEAFF. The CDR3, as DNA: TGCGCCAGCAGCATGGGACAGGGCACTGAAGCTTTCTTT.

The CDR3, as DNA: TGTGCCAGCAGTTTAAAGTTTCTTACCGGCGAGCAGTACTTC. As protein: CASSLKFLTGEQYF. The chain is built from TRBV28 and TRBJ2-7; no firm D call. V was clipped by 2 bases and J by 6 bases, with 14 bases between them. CDR3 length equals 14 residues. The germline gives CDR1 MDHEN, CDR2 SYDVKM.

The CDR3 loop is CASWVGLAQYF. The CDR3 region has the DNA TGTGCCAGCTGGGTTGGGTTGGCCCAGTACTTC. V usage is TRBV7-9 and J usage is TRBJ2-5, with D hard to call. Germline V gene lookup returns CDR1 SEHNR and CDR2 FQNEAQ (reference sequence). V was cut by 8 bases and J by 9 bases, with 13 bases left in between. The CDR3 is 11 residues long.